The 3 T cell receptor beta chains below come from one sample, sequenced in a study of Ad26.COV2.S vaccination and SARS-CoV-2 variants. Treatment noted: some 20 received Ad26.COV2.S at low or high dose, single or two shots; about 5 received placebo; per-sample allocation not given. The study sampled participants on day 63 after the first vaccine or placebo injection. Sequencing used immunoSEQ multiplex PCR; TCRdb keeps in-frame clones, though not all of them. This repertoire shows roughly 400,000 clones, approximately 91% found once; its top ten account for 1.5% to 2%. This material consisted of peripheral blood, taken in a trial of Ad26.COV2.S vaccine versus placebo. These receptors all stem from a person between 18 and 65 years old who received the Ad26.COV2.S COVID-19 vaccine or a placebo.

This rearrangement joins TRBV6-5 to TRBJ1-5; maybe TRBD1 (6 bases). V gave up 5 bases and J gave up 0 bases, with 11 bases separating them. The CDR3 runs to 15 residues. CDR1 is MNHEY and CDR2 is SVGAGI in the germline V gene. The CDR3 bases are TGTGCCAGCAGTCCTAGGACAGATAGCAATCAGCCCCAGCATTTT. Its protein is CASSPRTDSNQPQHF.

The CDR3 loop is CASSQGHTGELFF. CDR3 bases: TGTGCCAGCAGTCAGGGGCACACCGGGGAGCTGTTTTTT. The rearrangement joins TRBV27 to TRBJ2-2, with a weak D call TRBD1 (6 bases). V was cut by 5 bases and J by 3 bases, with 7 bases left in between. This CDR3 spans 13 amino acids. Germline CDR1 and CDR2: MNHEY and SMNVEV (reference sequence).

This rearrangement joins TRBV28 to TRBJ2-1, with TRBD2 identical over 8 bases. V shed 2 bases, J shed 6 bases, and the junction held 18 bases outside the gene matches. This CDR3 region has 19 residues. From germline, CDR1 is MDHEN and CDR2 SYDVKM. The CDR3 loop is CASSLGPGGVVFSTNEQFF. CDR3 sequence (DNA): TGTGCCAGCAGTTTAGGGCCGGGAGGGGTAGTGTTTTCAACCAATGAGCAGTTCTTC.